This T cell receptor beta chain was captured in a study of cytomegalovirus exposure and HLA in healthy donors. Study overall: Around 80 million unique TCR sequences came from HLA-typed donors in an early release.

Findings of the study overall: Donor immune exposure was known only as CMV serostatus. Analyzed later, association rates of TCRs varied across HLA loci, with DRB1 most and HLA-C fewest. Analysis performed later showed TCR beta chains linked to HLA being more clonally expanded than equally common others.

PCR primers comprised 60 Vbeta and 13 Jbeta primers. Some clones are missing from TCRdb's copy, which holds only in-frame ones; the method was immunoSEQ multiplex PCR. This sample's table reports 150,000 or so clones. On this clone: Its antigen is currently unknown.

From germline, CDR1 is SQVTM and CDR2 ANQGSEA. V dropped 7 bases and J dropped 2; count of bases not matched to a gene: 5. This CDR3 region has 13 residues. The source of this sequence is a woman aged 45-65 years in good health and CMV-seronegative. Sequenced input: PBMCs. V and J are TRBV29-1 and TRBJ2-1, with TRBD1 matching 7 bases. CDR3 nucleotides: TGCAGCGCAGACGGGACAGCCTACAATGAGCAGTTCTTC. Its translation: CSADGTAYNEQFF.